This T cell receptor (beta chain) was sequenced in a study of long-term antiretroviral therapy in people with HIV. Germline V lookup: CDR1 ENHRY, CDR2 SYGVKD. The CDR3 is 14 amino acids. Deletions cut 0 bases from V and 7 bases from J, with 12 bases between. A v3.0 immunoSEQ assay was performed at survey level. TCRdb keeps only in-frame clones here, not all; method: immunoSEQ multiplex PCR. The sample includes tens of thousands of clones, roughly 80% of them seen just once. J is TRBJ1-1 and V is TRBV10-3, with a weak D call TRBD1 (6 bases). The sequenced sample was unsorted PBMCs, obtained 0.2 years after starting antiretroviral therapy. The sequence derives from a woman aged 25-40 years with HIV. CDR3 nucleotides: TGTGCCATCAGTGAGTCAGGGGGGTTCGGTGAAGCTTTCTTT. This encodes CAISESGGFGEAFF.